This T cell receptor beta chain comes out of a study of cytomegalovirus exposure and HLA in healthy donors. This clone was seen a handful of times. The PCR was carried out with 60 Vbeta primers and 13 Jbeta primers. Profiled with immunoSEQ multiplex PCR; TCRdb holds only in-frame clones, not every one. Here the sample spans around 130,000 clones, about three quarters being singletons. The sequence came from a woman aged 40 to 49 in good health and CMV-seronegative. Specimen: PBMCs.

CDR3 residues: CASIRQGYGYTF. CDR3 DNA: TGTGCCAGCATACGACAGGGTTATGGCTACACCTTC. This chain connects TRBV2 to TRBJ1-2; 7 nucleotides match TRBD1. In germline, CDR1 is SNHLY, CDR2 FYNNEI. The CDR3 sequence is 12 residues long. Losses at the gene ends were 7 bases for V and 5 bases for J; bases not matched to a gene: 4.